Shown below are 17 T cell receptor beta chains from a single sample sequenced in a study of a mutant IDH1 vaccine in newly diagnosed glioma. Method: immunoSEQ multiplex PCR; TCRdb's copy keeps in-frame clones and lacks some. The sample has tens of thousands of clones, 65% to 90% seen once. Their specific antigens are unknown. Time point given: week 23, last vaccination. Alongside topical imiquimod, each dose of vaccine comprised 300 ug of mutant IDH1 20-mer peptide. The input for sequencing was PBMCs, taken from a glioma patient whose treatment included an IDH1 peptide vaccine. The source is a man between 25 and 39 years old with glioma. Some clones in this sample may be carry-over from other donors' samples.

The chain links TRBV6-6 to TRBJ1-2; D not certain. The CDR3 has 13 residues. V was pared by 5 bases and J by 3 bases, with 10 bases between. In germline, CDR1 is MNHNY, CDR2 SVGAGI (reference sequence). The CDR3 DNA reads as TGTGCCAGCAGTCGGCACAGCGACTATGGCTACACCTTC. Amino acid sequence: CASSRHSDYGYTF.

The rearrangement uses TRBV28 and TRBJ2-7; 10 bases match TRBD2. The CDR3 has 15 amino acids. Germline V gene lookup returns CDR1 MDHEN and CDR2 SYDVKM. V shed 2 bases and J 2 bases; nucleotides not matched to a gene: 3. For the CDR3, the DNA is TGTGCCAGCAGTTTAGAACTAGCGGGACCCTACGAGCAGTACTTC. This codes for CASSLELAGPYEQYF.

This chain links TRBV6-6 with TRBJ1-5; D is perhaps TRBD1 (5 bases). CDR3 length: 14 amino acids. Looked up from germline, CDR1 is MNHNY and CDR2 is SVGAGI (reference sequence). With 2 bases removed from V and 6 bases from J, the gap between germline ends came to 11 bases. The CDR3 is CASSYGRGGQPQHF. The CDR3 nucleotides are TGTGCCAGCAGTTACGGTAGGGGTGGTCAGCCCCAGCATTTT.

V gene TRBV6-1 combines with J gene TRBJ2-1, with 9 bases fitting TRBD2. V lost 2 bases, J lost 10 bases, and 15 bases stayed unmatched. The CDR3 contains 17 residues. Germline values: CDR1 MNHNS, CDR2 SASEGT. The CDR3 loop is CASSEILSAGGQSEQFF. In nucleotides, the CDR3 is TGTGCCAGCAGTGAAATTCTATCAGCGGGGGGCCAATCAGAGCAGTTCTTC.

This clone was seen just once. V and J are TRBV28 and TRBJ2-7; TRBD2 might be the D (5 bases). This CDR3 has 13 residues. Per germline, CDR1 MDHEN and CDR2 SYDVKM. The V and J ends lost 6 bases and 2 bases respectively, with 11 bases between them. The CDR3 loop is CASSLRGPYEQYF. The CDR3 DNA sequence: TGTGCCAGCAGCCTACGGGGTCCCTACGAGCAGTACTTC.

CDR3 in amino acids: CASSLWASGGAGDTQYF. CDR3 nucleotide sequence: TGTGCCAGCAGTTTATGGGCTAGCGGGGGGGCCGGGGATACGCAGTATTTT. This chain uses TRBV27 with TRBJ2-3, with 12 positions matching TRBD2. The germline V gene encodes CDR1 MNHEY and CDR2 SMNVEV (reference sequence). V was pared by 1 base and J by 6 bases, with 8 bases of the junction left unmatched. CDR3 length equals 17 residues.

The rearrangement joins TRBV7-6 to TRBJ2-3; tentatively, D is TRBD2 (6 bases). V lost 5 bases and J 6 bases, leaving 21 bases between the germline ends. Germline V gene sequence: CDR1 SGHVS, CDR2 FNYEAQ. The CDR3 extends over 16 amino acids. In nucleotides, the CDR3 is TGTGCCAGCAGCCTCCGGGACTCGCTAAAAGGGGATACGCAGTATTTT. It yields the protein CASSLRDSLKGDTQYF. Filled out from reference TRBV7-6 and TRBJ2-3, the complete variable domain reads GAGVSQSPRYKVTKRGQDVALRCDPISGHVSLYWYRQALGQGPEFLTYFNYEAQQDKSGLPNDRFSAERPEGSISTLTIQRTEQRDSAMYRCASSLRDSLKGDTQYFGPGTRLTVL.

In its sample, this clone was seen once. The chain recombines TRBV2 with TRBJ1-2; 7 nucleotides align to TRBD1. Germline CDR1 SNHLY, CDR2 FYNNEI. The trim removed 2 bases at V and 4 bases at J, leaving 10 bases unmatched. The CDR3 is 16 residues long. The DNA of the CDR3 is TGTGCCAGCAGTGAATCACCACCCAGGGGGTTCTATGGCTACACCTTC. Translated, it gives CASSESPPRGFYGYTF.

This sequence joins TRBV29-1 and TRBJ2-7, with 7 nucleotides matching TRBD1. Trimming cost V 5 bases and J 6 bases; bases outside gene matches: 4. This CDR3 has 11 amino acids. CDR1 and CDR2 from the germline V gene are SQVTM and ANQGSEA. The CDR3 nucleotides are TGCAGCGTTCTAACAGGGGTCGAGCAGTACTTC. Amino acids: CSVLTGVEQYF.

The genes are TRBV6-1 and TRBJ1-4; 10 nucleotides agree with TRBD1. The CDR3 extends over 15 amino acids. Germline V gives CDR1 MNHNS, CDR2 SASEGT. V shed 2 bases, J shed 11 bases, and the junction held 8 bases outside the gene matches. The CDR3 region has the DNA TGTGCCAGCAGTGAAACCGGGACAGGGGCTTTTAAACTGTTTTTT. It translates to CASSETGTGAFKLFF.

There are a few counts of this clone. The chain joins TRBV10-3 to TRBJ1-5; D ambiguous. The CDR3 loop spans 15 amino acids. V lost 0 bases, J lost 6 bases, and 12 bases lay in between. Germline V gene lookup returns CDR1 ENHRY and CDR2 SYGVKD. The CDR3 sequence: CAISESIGVSQPQHF. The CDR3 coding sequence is TGTGCCATCAGTGAGTCAATTGGAGTAAGTCAGCCCCAGCATTTT.

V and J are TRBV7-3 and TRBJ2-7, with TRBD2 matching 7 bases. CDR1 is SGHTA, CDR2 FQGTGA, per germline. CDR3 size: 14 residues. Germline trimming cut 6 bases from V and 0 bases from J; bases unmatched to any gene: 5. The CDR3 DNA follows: TGTGCCAGCAGACCTAGCGGTAGCTCCTACGAGCAGTACTTC. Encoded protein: CASRPSGSSYEQYF.

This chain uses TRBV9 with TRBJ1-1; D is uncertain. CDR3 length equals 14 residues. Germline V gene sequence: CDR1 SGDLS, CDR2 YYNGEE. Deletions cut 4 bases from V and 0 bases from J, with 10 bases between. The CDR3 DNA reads TGTGCCAGCAGCACAACTCTCATGAACACTGAAGCTTTCTTT. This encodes CASSTTLMNTEAFF.

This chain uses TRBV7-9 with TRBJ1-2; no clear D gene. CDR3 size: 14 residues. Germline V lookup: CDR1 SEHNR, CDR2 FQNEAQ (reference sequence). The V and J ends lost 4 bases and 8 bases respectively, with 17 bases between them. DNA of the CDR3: TGTGCCAGCAGCTACGCCTACAGCCCGAAGGGCTACACCTTC. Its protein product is CASSYAYSPKGYTF.

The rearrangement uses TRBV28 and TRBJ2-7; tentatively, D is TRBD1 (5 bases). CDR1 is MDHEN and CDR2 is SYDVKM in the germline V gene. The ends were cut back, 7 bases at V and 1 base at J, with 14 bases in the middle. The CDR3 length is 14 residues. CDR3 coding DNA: TGTGCCAGCACTCAGGGTGTTCGTTCCTACGAGCAGTACTTC. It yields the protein CASTQGVRSYEQYF.

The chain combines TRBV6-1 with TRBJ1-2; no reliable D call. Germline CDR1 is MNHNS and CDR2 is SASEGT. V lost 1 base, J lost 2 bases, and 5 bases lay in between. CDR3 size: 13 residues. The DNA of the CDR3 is TGTGCCAGCAGTGAAGGGGCAAACTATGGCTACACCTTC. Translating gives CASSEGANYGYTF.

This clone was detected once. This CDR3 reads CASSIRDSSGNTIYF. In nucleotides, the CDR3 is TGTGCCAGTAGTATTCGGGACAGCTCTGGAAACACCATATATTTT. This chain uses TRBV19 with TRBJ1-3; TRBD1 aligns across 7 bases. V dropped 3 bases and J dropped 0; count of bases not matched to a gene: 2. The CDR3 is 15 residues long. Germline V CDR1 and CDR2: LNHDA, SQIVND (reference sequence). Filled out from reference TRBV19 and TRBJ1-3, the complete variable domain reads DGGITQSPKYLFRKEGQNVTLSCEQNLNHDAMYWYRQDPGQGLRLIYYSQIVNDFQKGDIAEGYSVSREKKESFPLTVTSAQKNPTAFYLCASSIRDSSGNTIYFGEGSWLTVV.